Listed here is a single TCR beta chain. These data belong to a study of T cell responses to AZD1222 COVID-19 vaccine. Combined were second doses at about 4 or about 12 weeks. Measured with immunoSEQ multiplex PCR; TCRdb has only the in-frame clones, and not every one. Of approximately 120,000 clones in the sample, approximately 85% were seen once. V gave up 3 bases and J gave up 1 base; unmatched junction bases: 7. There are 16 residues in the CDR3. In germline, CDR1 is LNHDA, CDR2 SQIVND (reference sequence). The starting material was peripheral blood, obtained 28 days after the second AZD1222 dose. V gene TRBV19 combines with J gene TRBJ1-1; 8 bases are shared with TRBD1. The TCR was taken from an adult who received the AZD1222 COVID-19 vaccine. Here the CDR3 DNA reads TGTGCCAGTAGTATTCCAGGGGGCGCGGGGAACACTGAAGCTTTCTTT. It yields the protein CASSIPGGAGNTEAFF. The full variable domain, in which reference TRBV19 and TRBJ1-1 provide the parts outside the CDR3, is DGGITQSPKYLFRKEGQNVTLSCEQNLNHDAMYWYRQDPGQGLRLIYYSQIVNDFQKGDIAEGYSVSREKKESFPLTVTSAQKNPTAFYLCASSIPGGAGNTEAFFGQGTRLTVV.